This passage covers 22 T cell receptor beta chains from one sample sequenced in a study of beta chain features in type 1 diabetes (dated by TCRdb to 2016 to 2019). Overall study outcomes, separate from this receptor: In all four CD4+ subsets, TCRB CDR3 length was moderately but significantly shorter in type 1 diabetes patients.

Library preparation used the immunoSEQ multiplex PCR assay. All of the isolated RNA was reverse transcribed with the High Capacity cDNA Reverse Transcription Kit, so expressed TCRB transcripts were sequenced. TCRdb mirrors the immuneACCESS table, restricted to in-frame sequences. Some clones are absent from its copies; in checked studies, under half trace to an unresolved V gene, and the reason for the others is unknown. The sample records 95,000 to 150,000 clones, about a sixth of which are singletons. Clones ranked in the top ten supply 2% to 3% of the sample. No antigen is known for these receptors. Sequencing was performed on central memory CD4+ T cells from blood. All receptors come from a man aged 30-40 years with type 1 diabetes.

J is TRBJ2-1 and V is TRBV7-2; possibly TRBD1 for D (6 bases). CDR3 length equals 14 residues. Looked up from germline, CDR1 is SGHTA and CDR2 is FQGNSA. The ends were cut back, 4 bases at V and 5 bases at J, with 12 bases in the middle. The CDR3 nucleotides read TGTGCCAGCAGCTCATTGGACAGTGACAATGAGCAGTTCTTC. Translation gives CASSSLDSDNEQFF. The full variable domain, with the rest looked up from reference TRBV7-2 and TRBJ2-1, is GAGVSQSPSNKVTEKGKDVELRCDPISGHTALYWYRQSLGQGLEFLIYFQGNSAPDKSGLPSDRFSAERTGGSVSTLTIQRTQQEDSAVYLCASSSLDSDNEQFFGPGTRLTVL.

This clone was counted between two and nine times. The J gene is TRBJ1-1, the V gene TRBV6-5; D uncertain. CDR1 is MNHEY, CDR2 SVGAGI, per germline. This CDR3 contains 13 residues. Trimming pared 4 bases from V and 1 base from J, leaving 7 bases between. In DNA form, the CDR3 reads TGTGCCAGCAGTTCGTTATGGAACACTGAAGCTTTCTTT. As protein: CASSSLWNTEAFF.

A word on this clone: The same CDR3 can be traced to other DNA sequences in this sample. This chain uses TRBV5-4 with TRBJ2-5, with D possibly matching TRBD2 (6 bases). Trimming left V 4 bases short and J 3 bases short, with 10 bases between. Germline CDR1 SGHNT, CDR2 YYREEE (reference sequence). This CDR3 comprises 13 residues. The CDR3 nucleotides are TGTGCCAGCAGCCTATGGGGGGAAGAGACCCAGTACTTC. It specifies CASSLWGEETQYF. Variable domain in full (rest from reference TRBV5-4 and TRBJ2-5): ETGVTQSPTHLIKTRGQQVTLRCSSQSGHNTVSWYQQALGQGPQFIFQYYREEENGRGNFPPRFSGLQFPNYSSELNVNALELDDSALYLCASSLWGEETQYFGPGTRLLVL.

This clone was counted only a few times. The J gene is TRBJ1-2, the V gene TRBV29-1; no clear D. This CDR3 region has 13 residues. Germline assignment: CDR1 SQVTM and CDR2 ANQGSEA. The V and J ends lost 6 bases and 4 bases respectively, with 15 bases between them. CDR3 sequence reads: CSVPSSGSYGYTF. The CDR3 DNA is TGCAGCGTGCCGTCGAGCGGATCCTATGGCTACACCTTC.

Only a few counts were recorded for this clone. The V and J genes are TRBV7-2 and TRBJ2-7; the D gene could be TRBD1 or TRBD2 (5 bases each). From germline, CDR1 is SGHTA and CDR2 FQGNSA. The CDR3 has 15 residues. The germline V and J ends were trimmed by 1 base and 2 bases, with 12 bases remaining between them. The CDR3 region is CASSLVRGPAYEQYF. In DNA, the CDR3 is TGTGCCAGCAGCTTAGTGAGGGGTCCCGCCTACGAGCAGTACTTC.

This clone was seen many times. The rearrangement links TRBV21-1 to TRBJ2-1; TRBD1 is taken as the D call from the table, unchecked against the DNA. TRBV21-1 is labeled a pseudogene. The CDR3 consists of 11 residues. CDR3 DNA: TGTGCCAGCAGCAAGGTCAGTGAGCAGTTCTTC. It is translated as CASSKVSEQFF.

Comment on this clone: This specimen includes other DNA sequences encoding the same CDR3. This chain's CDR3 is CASSLGGETGELFF. DNA for the CDR3: TGTGCCAGCAGCTTAGGAGGGGAAACCGGGGAGCTGTTTTTT. The chain links TRBV7-2 to TRBJ2-2, with D tentatively TRBD1 or TRBD2 (5 bases each). The ends were cut back, 1 base at V and 5 bases at J, with 8 bases in the middle. Germline V gives CDR1 SGHTA, CDR2 FQGNSA. The CDR3 runs 14 residues.

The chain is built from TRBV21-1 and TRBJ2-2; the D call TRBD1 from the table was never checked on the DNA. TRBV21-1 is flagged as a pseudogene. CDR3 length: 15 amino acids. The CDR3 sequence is CASSARDKNTGELFF. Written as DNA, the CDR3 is TGTGCCAGCAGCGCCCGGGACAAGAACACCGGGGAGCTGTTTTTT.

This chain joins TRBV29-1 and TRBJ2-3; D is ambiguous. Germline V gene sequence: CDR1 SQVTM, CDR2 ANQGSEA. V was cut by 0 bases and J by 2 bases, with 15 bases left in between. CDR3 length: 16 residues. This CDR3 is CSVEDFGNSITDTQYF. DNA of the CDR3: TGCAGCGTTGAAGATTTTGGAAATAGCATCACAGATACGCAGTATTTT.

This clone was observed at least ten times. The CDR3 region is CASRGASGYTF. The DNA of the CDR3 is TGTGCCAGCCGCGGGGCAAGCGGCTACACCTTC. The chain is built from TRBV25-1 and TRBJ1-2; TRBD1 is a possible D gene (5 bases). The V and J ends lost 8 bases and 8 bases respectively, with 12 bases between them. CDR1 and CDR2 (germline): MGHDK, SYGVNS. This CDR3 region has 11 residues.

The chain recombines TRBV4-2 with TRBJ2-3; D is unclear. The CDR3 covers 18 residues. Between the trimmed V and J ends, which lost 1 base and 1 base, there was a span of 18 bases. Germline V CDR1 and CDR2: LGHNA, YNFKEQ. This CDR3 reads CASSQGASVSGRTDTQYF. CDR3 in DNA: TGTGCCAGCAGCCAAGGAGCAAGTGTGTCCGGACGCACAGATACGCAGTATTTT.

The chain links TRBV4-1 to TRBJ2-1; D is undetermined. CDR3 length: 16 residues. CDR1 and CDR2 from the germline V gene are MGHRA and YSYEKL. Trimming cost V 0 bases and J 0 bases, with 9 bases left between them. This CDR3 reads CASSQDHDGSYNEQFF. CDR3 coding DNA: TGCGCCAGCAGCCAAGATCACGACGGCTCCTACAATGAGCAGTTCTTC.

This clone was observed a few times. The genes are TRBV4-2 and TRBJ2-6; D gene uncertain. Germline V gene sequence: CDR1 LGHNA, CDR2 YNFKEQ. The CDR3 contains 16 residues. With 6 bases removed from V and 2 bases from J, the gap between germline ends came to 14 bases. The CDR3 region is CASSPILGAGANVLTF. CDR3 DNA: TGTGCCAGCAGTCCGATTTTGGGTGCTGGGGCCAACGTCCTGACTTTC.

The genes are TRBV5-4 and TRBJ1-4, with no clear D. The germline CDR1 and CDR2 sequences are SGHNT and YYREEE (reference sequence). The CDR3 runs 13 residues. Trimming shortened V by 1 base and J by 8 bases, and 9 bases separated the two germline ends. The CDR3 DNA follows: TGTGCCAGCAGCTTGTGGGGTACCGAAAAACTGTTTTTT. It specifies CASSLWGTEKLFF.

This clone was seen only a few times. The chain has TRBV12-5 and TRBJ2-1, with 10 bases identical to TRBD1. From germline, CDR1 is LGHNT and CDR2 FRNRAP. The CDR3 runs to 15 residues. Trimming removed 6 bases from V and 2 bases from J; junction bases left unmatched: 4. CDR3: CASGRGTGAYNEQFF. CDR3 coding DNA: TGTGCTAGTGGCCGCGGGACAGGGGCCTACAATGAGCAGTTCTTC.

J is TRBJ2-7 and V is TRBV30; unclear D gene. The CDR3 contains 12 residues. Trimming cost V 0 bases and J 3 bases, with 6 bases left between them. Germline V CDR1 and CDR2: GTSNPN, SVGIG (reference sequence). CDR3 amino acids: CAWSVYSYEQYF. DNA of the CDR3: TGTGCCTGGAGTGTGTACAGCTACGAGCAGTACTTC.

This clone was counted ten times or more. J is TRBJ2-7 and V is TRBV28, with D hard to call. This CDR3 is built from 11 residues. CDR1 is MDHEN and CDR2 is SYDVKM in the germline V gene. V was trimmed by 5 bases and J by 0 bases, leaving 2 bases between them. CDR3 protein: CASSHSYEQYF. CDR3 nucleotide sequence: TGTGCCAGCAGTCACTCCTACGAGCAGTACTTC.

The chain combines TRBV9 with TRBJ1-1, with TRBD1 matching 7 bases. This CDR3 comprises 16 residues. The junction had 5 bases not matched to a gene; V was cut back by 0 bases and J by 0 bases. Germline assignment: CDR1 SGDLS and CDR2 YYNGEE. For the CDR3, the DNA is TGTGCCAGCAGCGTAGATCAAGGGGGCCTGAACACTGAAGCTTTCTTT. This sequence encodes CASSVDQGGLNTEAFF.

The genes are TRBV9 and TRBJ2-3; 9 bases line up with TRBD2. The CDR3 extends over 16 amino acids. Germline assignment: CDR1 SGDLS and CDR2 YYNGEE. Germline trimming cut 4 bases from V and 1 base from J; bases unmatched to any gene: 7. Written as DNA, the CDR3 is TGTGCCAGCAGCTCCGTACCTAGCGGGGGCACAGATACGCAGTATTTT. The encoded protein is CASSSVPSGGTDTQYF.

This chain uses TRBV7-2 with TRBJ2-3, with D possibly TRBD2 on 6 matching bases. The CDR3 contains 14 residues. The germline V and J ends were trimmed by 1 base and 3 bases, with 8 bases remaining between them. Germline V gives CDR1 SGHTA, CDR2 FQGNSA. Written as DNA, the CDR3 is TGTGCCAGCAGCTTAGTTGGGGGGACAGATACGCAGTATTTT. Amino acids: CASSLVGGTDTQYF.

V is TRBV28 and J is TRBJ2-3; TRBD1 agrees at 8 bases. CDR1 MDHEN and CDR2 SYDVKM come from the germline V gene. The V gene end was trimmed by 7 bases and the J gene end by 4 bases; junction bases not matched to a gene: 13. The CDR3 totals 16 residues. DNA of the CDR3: TGTGCCAGCACCGCACGGACAGGGTATTTTCCAGATACGCAGTATTTT. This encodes CASTARTGYFPDTQYF.

In DNA form, the CDR3 reads TGCAGCGTTGTTGACTCTGACACAGATACGCAGTATTTT. Amino acid sequence: CSVVDSDTDTQYF. This chain joins TRBV29-1 and TRBJ2-3; D not resolved. This CDR3 has 13 residues. Per the germline V gene, CDR1 is SQVTM and CDR2 is ANQGSEA. The germline V and J ends were trimmed by 4 bases and 2 bases, with 10 bases remaining between them.